The 18 T cell receptor beta chains reported below all come from one sample, sequenced in a study of post-analysis software for immune sequencing data. Study conclusions and caveats: There were a handful of TRBV segments more frequent in patients than controls, and TRBV5-6, TRBV5-1 and TRBV20-1 were among them.

No antigen is known for these receptors. Unique molecular identifiers were carried by the TCR beta cDNA libraries. TCRdb redid the calling of the PCR reads with MiXCR, one entry per CDR3 protein. The sample lists over 700,000 distinct CDR3 sequences, 25% to 30% occurring once. Sequenced material: blood. The receptors were gathered from a girl under 18 with multiple sclerosis.

This clonotype was seen only a few times. V usage is TRBV28 and J usage is TRBJ2-5; D unresolved. V gave up 6 bases and J gave up 4 bases, with 6 bases separating them. This CDR3 is 11 amino acids long. Germline V CDR1 and CDR2: MDHEN, SYDVKM. The CDR3 loop is CASRGSETQYF. DNA of the CDR3: TGTGCCAGCAGGGGCTCAGAGACCCAGTACTTC.

There are a few counts of this clonotype. The chain couples TRBV9 to TRBJ2-1; D ambiguous. Between the trimmed V and J ends, which lost 0 bases and 8 bases, there was a span of 18 bases. The CDR3 sequence is 16 residues long. Looked up from germline, CDR1 is SGDLS and CDR2 is YYNGEE. The CDR3 is CASSVATGPGFHEQFF. The CDR3 nucleotides read TGTGCCAGCAGCGTAGCTACCGGACCCGGGTTCCATGAGCAGTTCTTC.

This clonotype was observed a handful of times. This rearrangement joins TRBV9 to TRBJ2-1; 8 positions agree with TRBD2. Germline V gene lookup returns CDR1 SGDLS and CDR2 YYNGEE. V dropped 0 bases and J dropped 8; count of bases not matched to a gene: 16. CDR3 length equals 18 residues. CDR3 sequence reads: CASSVDPAGGQFIDEQFF. For the CDR3, the DNA is TGTGCCAGCAGCGTAGATCCGGCGGGGGGCCAGTTCATCGATGAGCAGTTCTTC.

This clonotype showed up just a few times. V usage is TRBV20-1 and J usage is TRBJ1-2; 9 positions agree with TRBD1. Unmatched junction bases numbered 12, after V lost 5 bases and J lost 8 bases. Germline V gene lookup returns CDR1 DFQATT and CDR2 SNEGSKA (reference sequence). This CDR3 region has 14 residues. In DNA, the CDR3 is TGCAGTGCTCCCACAGCGGGACAGGGAAGGGGCTACACCTTC. Translated, it gives CSAPTAGQGRGYTF.

The V gene is TRBV5-1, the J gene TRBJ2-1; possibly TRBD1 or TRBD2 for D (6 bases each). V lost 3 bases, J lost 10 bases, and 11 bases lay in between. Germline CDR1 reads SGHRS; CDR2 reads YFSETQ. This CDR3 has 12 residues. The CDR3 loop is CASSWLGGEQFF. For the CDR3, the DNA is TGCGCCAGCAGCTGGCTGGGGGGCGAGCAGTTCTTC.

In its sample, this clonotype was seen a few times. The V gene is TRBV7-2, the J gene TRBJ2-1; D unresolved. Germline V gene sequence: CDR1 SGHTA, CDR2 FQGNSA. The CDR3 has 15 residues. V lost 7 bases and J 2 bases, leaving 15 bases between the germline ends. Written as DNA, the CDR3 is TGTGCCAGCACCAAAAGCCACTGGACCTACAATGAGCAGTTCTTC. It encodes CASTKSHWTYNEQFF.

This clonotype showed up just a few times. The chain carries TRBV7-9 and TRBJ2-7, with D possibly matching TRBD1 (5 bases). Germline V lookup: CDR1 SEHNR, CDR2 FQNEAQ (reference sequence). The CDR3 is 14 amino acids. Trimming cost V 3 bases and J 1 base, with 10 bases left between them. DNA of the CDR3: TGTGCCAGCAGCTTTGGGGCAGGGTCCTACGAGCAGTACTTC. Residues: CASSFGAGSYEQYF.

This rearrangement joins TRBV4-3 to TRBJ2-1; 10 nucleotides match TRBD2. This CDR3 spans 19 amino acids. J gave up 3 bases and V 4 bases, and 15 bases lay outside the gene matches. Germline-derived CDR1 and CDR2 are LGHNA and YSLEER. CDR3: CASSPPRARTSGLYNEQFF. The CDR3 DNA follows: TGCGCCAGCAGCCCACCCAGAGCAAGGACTAGCGGCCTCTACAATGAGCAGTTCTTC.

This clonotype was found a few times. This rearrangement joins TRBV10-3 to TRBJ2-1; no clear D gene. V was cut by 2 bases and J by 7 bases, with 15 bases left in between. CDR3 length: 15 amino acids. Per germline, CDR1 ENHRY and CDR2 SYGVKD. The CDR3 loop reads CAISEKLMQRNEQFF. CDR3 DNA sequence: TGTGCCATCAGTGAGAAACTAATGCAAAGAAATGAGCAGTTCTTC.

The genes are TRBV10-3 and TRBJ1-1; D is perhaps TRBD1 (6 bases). V shed 7 bases and J shed 7 bases, with 19 bases lying between them. The length of the CDR3 is 14 residues. Per the germline V gene, CDR1 is ENHRY and CDR2 is SYGVKD. The CDR3 coding sequence is TGTGCCATCAACGCCGCCGTTAGGGGGGGTGAAGCTTTCTTT. Translation gives CAINAAVRGGEAFF.

The rearrangement links TRBV3-1 to TRBJ2-7; D possibly corresponds to TRBD2 (5 bases). Germline CDR1 reads LGHDT; CDR2 reads YNNKEL (reference sequence). This CDR3 spans 17 amino acids. V lost 3 bases to trimming and J lost 2 bases, with 20 bases between them. DNA of the CDR3: TGTGCCAGCAGCCACCATAGGAAGGGCGGGCCGACCTACGAGCAGTACTTC. Its protein product is CASSHHRKGGPTYEQYF.

The chain couples TRBV5-1 to TRBJ2-3, with a tentative D call TRBD2 (5 bases). Germline CDR1 and CDR2: SGHRS and YFSETQ. V was clipped by 3 bases and J by 2 bases, with 22 bases between them. The CDR3 contains 18 residues. CDR3 protein: CASSSGLRANALTDTQYF. Written as DNA, the CDR3 is TGCGCCAGCAGCTCCGGACTGCGGGCTAACGCCCTCACAGATACGCAGTATTTT. Together with reference TRBV5-1 and TRBJ2-3, the CDR3 gives the full variable domain: KAGVTQTPRYLIKTRGQQVTLSCSPISGHRSVSWYQQTPGQGLQFLFEYFSETQRNKGNFPGRFSGRQFSNSRSEMNVSTLELGDSALYLCASSSGLRANALTDTQYFGPGTRLTVL.

This clonotype was seen only a few times. CDR3 region: CASSLALGETQPQHF. CDR3 coding DNA: TGTGCCAGCAGCTTAGCGTTGGGGGAAACTCAGCCCCAGCATTTT. V and J are TRBV7-8 and TRBJ1-5, with a possible D match to TRBD1 (5 bases). The CDR3 is 15 residues long. Trimming left V 0 bases short and J 6 bases short, with 12 bases between. Germline CDR1 is SGHVS and CDR2 is FQNEAQ.

This clonotype occurred many times. V gene TRBV20-1 combines with J gene TRBJ1-2; D gene uncertain. V shed 3 bases and J shed 0 bases, with 8 bases lying between them. The CDR3 sequence is 13 residues long. CDR1 DFQATT and CDR2 SNEGSKA come from the germline V gene (reference sequence). The CDR3 DNA reads as TGCAGTGCTAGCGGATTAGCTAACTATGGCTACACCTTC. Protein product: CSASGLANYGYTF.

The sample holds a few counts of this clonotype. The J gene is TRBJ2-3, the V gene TRBV25-1; a weak D match, TRBD1 (6 bases). CDR3 length: 15 residues. V shed 6 bases and J shed 4 bases, with 17 bases lying between them. Germline-derived CDR1 and CDR2 are MGHDK and SYGVNS. CDR3 sequence: CASSHTPGDADTQYF. The CDR3 coding sequence is TGTGCCAGCAGCCATACCCCAGGGGACGCAGATACGCAGTATTTT.

For this clonotype: Mismatch with germline at one junction end may stem from a read error. This chain links TRBV27 with TRBJ2-1; the D gene is possibly TRBD1 (5 bases). The CDR3 runs to 15 residues. CDR1 is MNHEY and CDR2 is SMNVEV in the germline V gene (reference sequence). The CDR3 bases are TGTGTCAGCAGTTTGGGCAGGGTAACCTACAATGAGCAGTTCTTC. This gives the protein CVSSLGRVTYNEQFF.

This clonotype was detected only a few times. This rearrangement joins TRBV10-3 to TRBJ2-4; tentatively, D is TRBD2 (5 bases). V was cut by 0 bases and J by 13 bases, with 7 bases left in between. The CDR3 has 11 residues. Germline V gene lookup returns CDR1 ENHRY and CDR2 SYGVKD. The CDR3 region is CAISESREQYF. DNA of the CDR3: TGTGCCATCAGTGAGTCGAGGGAGCAGTACTTC.

This sequence joins TRBV2 and TRBJ2-1; 10 nucleotides match TRBD2. V trimming: 6 bases; J trimming: 9 bases; junction bases outside the gene matches: 17. The germline V gene has CDR1 SNHLY and CDR2 FYNNEI. This CDR3 is built from 17 residues. Here the CDR3 reads CASSQQGTSGNGGEQFF. CDR3 bases: TGTGCCAGCAGCCAACAGGGTACTAGCGGGAATGGTGGTGAGCAGTTCTTC.